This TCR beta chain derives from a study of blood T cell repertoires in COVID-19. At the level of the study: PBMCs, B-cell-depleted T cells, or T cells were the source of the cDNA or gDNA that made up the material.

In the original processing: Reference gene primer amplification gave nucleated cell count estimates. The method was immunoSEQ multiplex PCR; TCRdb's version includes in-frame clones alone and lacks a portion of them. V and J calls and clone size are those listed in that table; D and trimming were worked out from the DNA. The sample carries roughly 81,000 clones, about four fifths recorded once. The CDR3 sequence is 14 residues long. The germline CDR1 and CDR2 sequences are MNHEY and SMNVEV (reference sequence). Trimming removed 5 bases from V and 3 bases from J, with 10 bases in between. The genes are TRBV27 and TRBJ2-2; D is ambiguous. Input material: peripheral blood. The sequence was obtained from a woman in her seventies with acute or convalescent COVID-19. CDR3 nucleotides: TGTGCCAGCAGTCCTAGGCTCCACACCGGGGAGCTGTTTTTT. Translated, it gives CASSPRLHTGELFF.